This T cell receptor beta chain was recovered during a study of CD8 T cells in Susac syndrome. CDR3 length equals 14 residues. The germline CDR1 and CDR2 sequences are GTSNPN and SVGIG (reference sequence). Losses at the gene ends were 4 bases for V and 5 bases for J; bases not matched to a gene: 7. When the RNA was reverse transcribed, random hexamers were used with an input of roughly 0.45 to 1 ug. The TCR beta CDR3 was amplified by immunoSEQ multiplex PCR across 54 Vbeta, 13 Jbeta. TCRdb passed the immunoSEQ multiplex PCR reads through MiXCR, listing each CDR3 protein once. The table includes 150,000 to 200,000 distinct CDR3 sequences, about 95% detected once. Negative isolation yielded CD4+ and CD8+ T cells, and FACS enriched TEMRA cells.

The clonotype was recovered from a human donor in good health. Sequencing input: CD4+ T cells from PBMCs. The V call is TRBV30, the J call TRBJ1-2; 10 bases line up with TRBD1. CDR3: CAWKVTGGAYGYTF. The DNA of the CDR3 is TGTGCCTGGAAAGTGACAGGGGGCGCTTATGGCTACACCTTC.